This T cell receptor beta chain appears in the sequencing data of a study of blood T cell repertoires in COVID-19. Measured with immunoSEQ multiplex PCR; TCRdb has only the in-frame clones, and not every one. The table has 300,000 or so clones, about 83% seen once; the top ten hold approximately 1.2%. CDR3 size: 14 residues. Germline V gene sequence: CDR1 KGHSH, CDR2 LQKENI. V lost 3 bases, J lost 4 bases, and 3 bases stayed unmatched. This rearrangement joins TRBV18 to TRBJ1-2, with 9 bases identical to TRBD1. The sample comprised peripheral blood. This sequence originates from a woman in her forties or fifties with acute or convalescent COVID-19. The CDR3: CASSPGQGSYGYTF. The CDR3 DNA reads TGTGCCAGCTCACCCGGACAGGGGAGCTATGGCTACACCTTC.